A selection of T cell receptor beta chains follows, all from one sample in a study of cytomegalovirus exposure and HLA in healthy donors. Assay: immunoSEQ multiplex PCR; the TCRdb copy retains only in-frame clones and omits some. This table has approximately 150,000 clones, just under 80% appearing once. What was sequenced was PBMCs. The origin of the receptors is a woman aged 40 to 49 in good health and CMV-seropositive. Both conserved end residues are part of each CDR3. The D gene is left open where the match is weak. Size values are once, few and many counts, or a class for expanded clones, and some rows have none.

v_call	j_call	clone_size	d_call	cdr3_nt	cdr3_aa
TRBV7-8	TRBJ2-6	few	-	TGTGCCAGCAGCTTAAAAGGGGGTAGTATTCCTGGGGCCAACGTCCTGACTTTC	CASSLKGGSIPGANVLTF
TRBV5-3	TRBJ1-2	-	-	TGTGCCAGAAGCTCATGGTCCGGAGGGGGCTACACCTTC	CARSSWSGGGYTF
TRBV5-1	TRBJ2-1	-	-	TGCGCCAGCAGCTTGGAACTTAATGAGCAGTTCTTC	CASSLELNEQFF
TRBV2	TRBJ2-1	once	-	TGTGCCAGCGATGAAGATGGGCAGGTCAACAATGAGCAGTTCTTC	CASDEDGQVNNEQFF
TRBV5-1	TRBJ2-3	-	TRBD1	TGCGCCAGCAGCTTGTCGTTGGGGACAGGCATCCTTACGCAGTATTTT	CASSLSLGTGILTQYF
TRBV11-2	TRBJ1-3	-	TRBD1	TGTGCCAGCACCTCCGGGACAGTAATCTCTGGAAACACCATATATTTT	CASTSGTVISGNTIYF
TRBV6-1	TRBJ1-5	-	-	TGTGCCAGCAGTGAAAGGGGTGGACAGCAGAGTCAGCCCCAGCATTTT	CASSERGGQQSQPQHF
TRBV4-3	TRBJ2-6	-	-	TGCGCCAGCAGCCAGATTTACAGGGGGGGGCGGACCTCTGGGGCCAACGTCCTGACTTTC	CASSQIYRGGRTSGANVLTF
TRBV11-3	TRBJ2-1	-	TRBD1	TGTGCCAGCAGCCCAGGGACAGAAGGATATAATGAGGGGCAGTTCTTC	CASSPGTEGYNEGQFF
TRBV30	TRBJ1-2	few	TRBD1	TGTGCCTGGTCCCGGAGTGTAACGATCGGGACAGCCTATGGCTACACCTTC	CAWSRSVTIGTAYGYTF
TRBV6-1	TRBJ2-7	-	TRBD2	TGTGCCAGCAGTGTAGCGGGGGGGCTCTCCTACGAGCAGTACTTC	CASSVAGGLSYEQYF
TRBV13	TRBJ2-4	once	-	TGTGCCAGCAGCGAGGCAGGGCTAGCCAAAAACATTCAGTACTTC	CASSEAGLAKNIQYF
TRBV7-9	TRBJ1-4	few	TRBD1	TGTGCCAGCAGCCCTCGGGACAGGGGTACTAATGAAAAACTGTTTTTT	CASSPRDRGTNEKLFF
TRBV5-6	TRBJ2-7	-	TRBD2	TGTGCCAGCAGCAGTTTAGCGGGGGATACCTACGAGCAGTACTTC	CASSSLAGDTYEQYF
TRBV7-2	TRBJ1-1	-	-	TGTGCCAGCAGCCCAGTCTCCGGGACTGACGTTGAAGCTTTCTTT	CASSPVSGTDVEAFF
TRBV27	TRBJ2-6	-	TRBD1	TGTGCCAGCAAAACCGGGACAGGGGGCAATGTTTTCTCTGGGGCCAACGTCCTGACTTTC	CASKTGTGGNVFSGANVLTF
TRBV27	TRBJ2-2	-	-	TGTGCCAGCAGTGAGCGGACCCCCGGCGGGGAGCTGTTTTTT	CASSERTPGGELFF
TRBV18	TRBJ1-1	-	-	TGTGCCAGCTCACCGGGAGGGCCCACTGAAGCTTTCTTT	CASSPGGPTEAFF
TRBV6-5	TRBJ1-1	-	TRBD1	TGTGCCAGCAGCGACCCCTCTAGGGGGCCTGAAGCTTTCTTT	CASSDPSRGPEAFF
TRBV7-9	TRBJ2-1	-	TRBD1	TGTGCCAGCAGCTCATCTGACAAGGGGGCGGACGATGAGCAGTTCTTC	CASSSSDKGADDEQFF
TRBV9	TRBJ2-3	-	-	TGTGCCAGCAGCCCTCGTTCTAGCGTCACAGATACGCAGTATTTT	CASSPRSSVTDTQYF
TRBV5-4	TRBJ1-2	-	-	TGTGCCAGCAGCTTGGGTCGGGAATGGGGTAACGATGGCTACACCTTC	CASSLGREWGNDGYTF
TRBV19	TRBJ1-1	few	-	TGTGCCAGTGCCAGGGAAAACACTGAAGCTTTCTTT	CASARENTEAFF
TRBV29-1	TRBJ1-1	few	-	TGCAGCGTTGAACCCCTTGGGCGGGGGAAAGAAGCTTTCTTT	CSVEPLGRGKEAFF
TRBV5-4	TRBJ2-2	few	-	TGTGCCAGCAGCCGAGGGGTGGAGGGCGGGGAGCTGTTTTTT	CASSRGVEGGELFF
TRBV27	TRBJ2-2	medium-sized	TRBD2	TGTGCCAGCAGTTGGGCTAGCGGGGACGGCGGGGAGCTGTTTTTT	CASSWASGDGGELFF
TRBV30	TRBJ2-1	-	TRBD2	TGTGCCTGGAGTCGCCTGACTAGCGGGGGAGTTCAGTTCTTC	CAWSRLTSGGVQFF
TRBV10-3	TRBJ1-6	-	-	TGTGCCATCAGTGAGTCAGTGACTAGCTCCTATAATTCACCCCTCCACTTT	CAISESVTSSYNSPLHF
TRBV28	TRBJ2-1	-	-	TGTGCCAGCAGCTCCACTAGATTCGAGCAGTTCTTC	CASSSTRFEQFF
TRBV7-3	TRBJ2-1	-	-	TGTGCCAGCAGCTTAGTCGGTTCCTCCTACAATGAGCAGTTCTTC	CASSLVGSSYNEQFF
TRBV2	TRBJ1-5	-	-	TGTGCCAGCAGCCATGACGGGAATCAGCCCCAGCATTTT	CASSHDGNQPQHF
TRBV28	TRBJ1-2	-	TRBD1	TGTGCCAGCAGTCAACCGCGACCGGGACAGGGCCAATTTGGCTACACCTTC	CASSQPRPGQGQFGYTF
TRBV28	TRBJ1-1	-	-	TGTGCCAGCAACCCGGGGGAGTACACTGAAGCTTTCTTT	CASNPGEYTEAFF
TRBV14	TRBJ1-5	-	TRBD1	TGTGCCAGCAGCCAGAGGCGGACAGGGGGCAATCAGCCCCAGCATTTT	CASSQRRTGGNQPQHF